This paragraph covers one T cell receptor beta chain sequence. Its antigen remains unknown. Sequencing was performed with immunoSEQ multiplex PCR; in TCRdb, only in-frame clones are kept and a portion is missing. Found here are over 2 million clones, roughly 90% of them singletons; the top ten hold around 0.38%. The CDR3 length is 14 residues. Trimming removed 5 bases from V and 5 bases from J, with 13 bases in between. Germline CDR1 and CDR2: MNHEY and SVGAGI. The data derive from a study of shared clonotypes between healthy human individuals. Points from the study as a whole: Generation probabilities of non-shared clonotypes were lower (relative to those shared by all four donors).

Sequenced input: naive CD4+ T cells from PBMCs. Subset described: CD45RA+ positively selected. The sequence was obtained from a man aged 18 to 35 in good health. Some clones in this sample may be carry-over from other donors' samples. This rearrangement joins TRBV6-5 to TRBJ1-5; D is possibly TRBD1 (5 bases). In DNA, the CDR3 is TGTGCCAGCAGTCCCCGGGACGGTCATCAGCCCCAGCATTTT. Translated: CASSPRDGHQPQHF.